This TCR beta chain was documented in a study of cytomegalovirus exposure and HLA in healthy donors. PCR was performed using 60 Vbeta and 13 Jbeta primers. TCRdb's copy holds only in-frame clones and misses some; the assay was immunoSEQ multiplex PCR. This sample's table has about 52,000 clones. Trimming pared 3 bases from V and 0 bases from J, leaving 5 bases between. CDR3 length: 13 amino acids. Per the germline V gene, CDR1 is KGHSH and CDR2 is LQKENI. Study-wide points: Some V segments (TRBV6-2 and TRBV6-3 among them) were excluded as indistinguishable.

On this clone: Its cognate antigen is unknown.

The sequenced sample was PBMCs. This sequence joins TRBV18 and TRBJ1-1, with D uncertain. This receptor was obtained from a woman aged 45-59 years in good health and CMV-seropositive. The CDR3 here is CASSPDLNTEAFF. The CDR3 nucleotides read TGTGCCAGCTCACCGGACTTGAACACTGAAGCTTTCTTT.